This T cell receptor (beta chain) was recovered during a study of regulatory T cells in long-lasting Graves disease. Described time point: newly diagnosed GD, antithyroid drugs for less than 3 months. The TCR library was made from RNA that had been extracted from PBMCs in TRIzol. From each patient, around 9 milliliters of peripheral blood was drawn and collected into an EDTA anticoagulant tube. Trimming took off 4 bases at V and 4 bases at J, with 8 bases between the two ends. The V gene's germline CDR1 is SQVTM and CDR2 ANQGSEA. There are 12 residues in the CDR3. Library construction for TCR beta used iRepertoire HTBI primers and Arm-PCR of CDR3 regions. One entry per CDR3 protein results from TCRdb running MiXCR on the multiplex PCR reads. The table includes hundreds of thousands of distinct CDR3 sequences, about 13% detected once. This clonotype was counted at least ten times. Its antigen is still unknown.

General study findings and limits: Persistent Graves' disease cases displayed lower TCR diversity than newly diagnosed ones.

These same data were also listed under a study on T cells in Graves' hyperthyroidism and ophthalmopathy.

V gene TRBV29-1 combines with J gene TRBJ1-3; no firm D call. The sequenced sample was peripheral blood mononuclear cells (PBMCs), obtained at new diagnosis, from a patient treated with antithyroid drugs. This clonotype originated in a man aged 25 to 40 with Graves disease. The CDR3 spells CSVAGGGNTIYF. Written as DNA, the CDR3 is TGCAGCGTTGCAGGAGGCGGAAACACCATATATTTT.